This T cell receptor (beta chain) was sequenced for a study of HIV-infected patients and healthy controls. cDNA was made from 500 ng RNA using alpha and beta constant primers. Using multiplexing indices, alpha and beta chain libraries were generated apart by chain-specific third strand synthesis. Each CDR3 protein gets one entry after TCRdb re-called the 5' RACE reads with MiXCR. The data contain several thousand distinct CDR3 sequences, around 8.2% of them singletons. This clonotype showed up just a few times. This CDR3 contains 14 residues. Per the germline V gene, CDR1 is DFQATT and CDR2 is SNEGSKA (reference sequence). Losses at the gene ends were 6 bases for V and 6 bases for J; bases not matched to a gene: 4. All unsorted peripheral T cells were captured because whole blood was used without fractionation.

The chain uses TRBV20-1 and TRBJ2-3, with 15 bases fitting TRBD2. Specimen: blood, collected before antiretroviral therapy. This TCR came from an adult with HIV infection. The donor label of this sample is uncertain. CDR3 amino acids: CSAGLAGGVDTQYF. In DNA, the CDR3 is TGCAGTGCCGGACTAGCGGGGGGGGTGGATACGCAGTATTTT.